This TCR beta chain derives from a study of T cell responses to AZD1222 COVID-19 vaccine. As concerns this clone: Its antigen remains unknown.

Produced via immunoSEQ multiplex PCR; TCRdb's table is partial and in-frame only. This sample carries 90,000 to 100,000 clones, over 75% of them seen once, and the ten largest clones take 9% to 13%. CDR3 size: 16 residues. The V gene's germline CDR1 is SGHAT and CDR2 FQNNGV. V gave up 2 bases and J gave up 0 bases; unmatched junction bases: 4. General study points: Close to half of all spike-specific TCRs reportedly target regions of the variants that are unmutated. A mostly white British donor set with more females was recruited, and clonal diversity was possibly underestimated.

The TCR was taken from an adult who received the AZD1222 COVID-19 vaccine. V gene TRBV11-2 combines with J gene TRBJ1-5, with TRBD1 identical over 7 bases. Sequencing used peripheral blood, obtained 28 days after the second AZD1222 dose. Here the CDR3 DNA reads TGTGCCAGCAGCTTAAGGGGACAGAATAGCAATCAGCCCCAGCATTTT. Amino acids: CASSLRGQNSNQPQHF.